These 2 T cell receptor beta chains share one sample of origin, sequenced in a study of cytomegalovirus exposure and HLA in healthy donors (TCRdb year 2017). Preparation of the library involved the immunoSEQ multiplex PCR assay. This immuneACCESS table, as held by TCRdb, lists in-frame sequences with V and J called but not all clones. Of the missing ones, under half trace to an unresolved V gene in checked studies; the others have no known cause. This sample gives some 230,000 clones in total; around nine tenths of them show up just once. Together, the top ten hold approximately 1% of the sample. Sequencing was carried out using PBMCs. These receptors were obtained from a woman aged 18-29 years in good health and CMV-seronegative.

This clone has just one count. The CDR3 loop is CASSFMADMNTEAFF. CDR3 DNA sequence: TGCGCCAGCAGCTTTATGGCGGATATGAACACTGAAGCTTTCTTT. J is TRBJ1-1 and V is TRBV5-1, with D uncertain. The CDR3 extends over 15 amino acids. V lost 2 bases and J 0 bases, leaving 11 bases between the germline ends. CDR1 SGHRS and CDR2 YFSETQ come from the germline V gene.

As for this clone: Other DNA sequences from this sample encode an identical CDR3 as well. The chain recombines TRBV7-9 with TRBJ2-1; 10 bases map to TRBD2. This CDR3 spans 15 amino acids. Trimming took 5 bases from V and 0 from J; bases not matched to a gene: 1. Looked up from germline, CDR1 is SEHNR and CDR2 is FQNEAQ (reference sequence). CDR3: CASSASGSSYNEQFF. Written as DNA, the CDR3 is TGTGCCAGCAGCGCTAGCGGGAGCTCCTACAATGAGCAGTTCTTC.